Each of the 18 T cell receptor beta chains below was sequenced from the same sample in a study of graft-versus-host responses after intestinal transplantation. Clones were sequenced by immunoSEQ multiplex PCR, and TCRdb holds only the in-frame ones, with some missing. Altogether approximately 100,000 clones are present, approximately 85% being singletons, with the ten largest covering over 1.1%. The material sequenced was PBMCs, taken 255 days after intestinal transplant. The receptors were sampled from a human patient who received an intestinal transplant, so some T cells may come from the graft donor.

This chain connects TRBV28 to TRBJ1-2; maybe TRBD1 (5 bases). Germline CDR1 MDHEN, CDR2 SYDVKM. CDR3 length: 13 residues. Trimming took 5 bases from V and 8 from J, leaving 15 bases between them. Written as DNA, the CDR3 is TGTGCCAGCAGTGCCGCGGGGCGCGGAGGCTACACCTTC. Protein product: CASSAAGRGGYTF.

The chain is built from TRBV21-1 and TRBJ2-1; TRBD1 is taken as the D call from the table, unchecked against the DNA. TRBV21-1 is annotated as a pseudogene. The CDR3 sequence is 17 residues long. CDR3 sequence reads: CASSPKRGDRMDNEQFF. The CDR3 DNA reads as TGTGCCAGCAGCCCAAAAAGGGGGGACAGGATGGACAATGAGCAGTTCTTC.

This clone was seen a single time. This sequence joins TRBV5-6 and TRBJ2-2; D is perhaps TRBD1 (5 bases). The CDR3 loop spans 12 amino acids. Germline V gene data show CDR1 as SGHDT and CDR2 as YYEEEE. V was clipped by 0 bases and J by 8 bases, with 5 bases between them. The CDR3 DNA sequence: TGTGCCAGCAGCTTGGGACAGGGGGAGCTGTTTTTT. This encodes CASSLGQGELFF.

The chain couples TRBV5-5 to TRBJ2-7; D is unresolved. V lost 0 bases to trimming and J lost 3 bases, with 10 bases between them. CDR1 and CDR2 from the germline V gene are SGHKS and YYEKEE (reference sequence). The CDR3 runs 14 residues. CDR3 DNA: TGTGCCAGCAGCTTGGGGCCGATTCTCTACGAGCAGTACGTC. It yields the protein CASSLGPILYEQYV.

V and J are TRBV27 and TRBJ2-5; 7 bases map to TRBD2. V dropped 5 bases and J dropped 0; count of bases not matched to a gene: 3. Germline assignment: CDR1 MNHEY and CDR2 SMNVEV (reference sequence). There are 14 residues in the CDR3. CDR3 amino acids: CASSPGGNQETQYF. The CDR3 region has the DNA TGTGCCAGCAGTCCCGGGGGGAACCAAGAGACCCAGTACTTC.

The rearrangement joins TRBV5-8 to TRBJ2-5; D not resolved. V lost 0 bases and J lost 0, with 9 bases in between. CDR1 is SGHTS and CDR2 is YDEGEE in the germline V gene. The CDR3 is 15 residues long. The CDR3 DNA reads as TGTGCCAGCAGCTTGGTTGGTAGGGACCAAGAGACCCAGTACTTC. Amino acid sequence: CASSLVGRDQETQYF. Using reference TRBV5-8 and TRBJ2-5 for the parts outside the CDR3, the full variable domain is EAGVTQSPTHLIKTRGQQATLRCSPISGHTSVYWYQQALGLGLQFLLWYDEGEERNRGNFPPRFSGRQFPNYSSELNVNALELEDSALYLCASSLVGRDQETQYFGPGTRLLVL.

The rearrangement links TRBV6-1 to TRBJ2-7, with 8 nucleotides matching TRBD1. The V and J ends lost 5 bases and 3 bases, in that order; junction bases with no gene match: 9. This CDR3 contains 15 residues. In germline, CDR1 is MNHNS, CDR2 SASEGT. CDR3: CASSKGQGPNYEQYF. The CDR3, as DNA: TGTGCCAGCAGTAAAGGACAGGGACCTAACTACGAGCAGTACTTC.

The V call is TRBV10-3, the J call TRBJ2-5; TRBD1 agrees at 8 bases. The V gene end was trimmed by 6 bases and the J gene end by 3 bases; junction bases not matched to a gene: 6. This CDR3 spans 14 amino acids. Germline assignment: CDR1 ENHRY and CDR2 SYGVKD. The chain's CDR3 is CAIRLDRVEETQYF. The CDR3 DNA follows: TGTGCCATCAGGTTGGACAGGGTAGAAGAGACCCAGTACTTC.

The chain couples TRBV5-1 to TRBJ2-7; TRBD2 aligns across 11 bases. The CDR3 length is 18 residues. Germline V gene lookup returns CDR1 SGHRS and CDR2 YFSETQ. V shed 0 bases and J 0 bases; nucleotides not matched to a gene: 8. The CDR3 region has the DNA TGCGCCAGCAGCTTGGAGGGTAGCGGGAGGGGGTTCTCCTACGAGCAGTACTTC. This gives the protein CASSLEGSGRGFSYEQYF.

The V call is TRBV4-1, the J call TRBJ1-6; 7 nucleotides align to TRBD1. The CDR3 has 16 residues. The V gene's germline CDR1 is MGHRA and CDR2 YSYEKL. V was pared by 3 bases and J by 9 bases, with 11 bases of the junction left unmatched. The CDR3 loop reads CASSHPTGQVLSPLHF. The CDR3 DNA sequence: TGCGCCAGCAGCCACCCGACCGGACAGGTACTTTCACCCCTCCACTTT.

The gene calls are TRBV7-9 and TRBJ2-2; TRBD2 matches 13 bases. The length of the CDR3 is 17 residues. Germline assignment: CDR1 SEHNR and CDR2 FQNEAQ (reference sequence). V was pared by 1 base and J by 2 bases, with 1 base of the junction left unmatched. The CDR3 loop is CASSLGTSGRNTGELFF. In DNA form, the CDR3 reads TGTGCCAGCAGCTTAGGGACTAGCGGGAGAAACACCGGGGAGCTGTTTTTT.

This clone has a single count. The chain has TRBV5-1 and TRBJ1-1; D unclear. Germline V gene lookup returns CDR1 SGHRS and CDR2 YFSETQ. CDR3 size: 15 residues. V lost 4 bases and J 4 bases, leaving 17 bases between the germline ends. CDR3 amino acids: CASSTDGGSGTEAFF. CDR3 DNA: TGCGCCAGCAGCACGGACGGCGGCTCAGGCACTGAAGCTTTCTTT.

This clone was detected only once. The chain has TRBV30 and TRBJ1-2; D may be TRBD1 (6 bases). The length of the CDR3 is 14 residues. Trimming removed 2 bases from V and 2 bases from J, with 12 bases in between. Germline loops: CDR1 GTSNPN, CDR2 SVGIG (reference sequence). This CDR3 is CAWSLAGENYGYTF. The CDR3, as DNA: TGTGCCTGGAGTCTCGCAGGGGAGAACTATGGCTACACCTTC.

The rearrangement uses TRBV5-6 and TRBJ1-6, with D uncertain. V shed 3 bases and J shed 4 bases, with 5 bases lying between them. Germline CDR1 is SGHDT and CDR2 is YYEEEE. There are 13 residues in the CDR3. CDR3 protein: CASSWEYNSPLHF. As DNA, the CDR3 is TGTGCCAGCAGCTGGGAATATAATTCACCCCTCCACTTT.

The rearrangement links TRBV18 to TRBJ2-5; TRBD2 matches at 9 bases. Losses at the gene ends were 3 bases for V and 4 bases for J; bases not matched to a gene: 3. Per germline, CDR1 KGHSH and CDR2 LQKENI. The CDR3 totals 14 residues. CDR3 sequence: CASSPPAGGETQYF. The CDR3 DNA reads TGTGCCAGCTCACCGCCAGCGGGGGGAGAGACCCAGTACTTC.

A single count supports this clone. The chain links TRBV7-9 to TRBJ2-3; TRBD1 agrees at 7 bases. This CDR3 has 14 amino acids. The germline CDR1 and CDR2 sequences are SEHNR and FQNEAQ (reference sequence). Germline trimming cut 10 bases from V and 0 bases from J; bases unmatched to any gene: 7. The CDR3 protein is CATKGAPSTDTQYF. CDR3 coding DNA: TGTGCCACCAAGGGGGCCCCTAGCACAGATACGCAGTATTTT.

V gene TRBV28 combines with J gene TRBJ1-2; TRBD1 matches 9 bases. V lost 6 bases to trimming and J lost 3 bases; unmatched junction nucleotides: 8. Per the germline V gene, CDR1 is MDHEN and CDR2 is SYDVKM. The CDR3 runs to 15 residues. The CDR3 loop reads CASSRTGTGYYGYTF. CDR3 bases: TGTGCCAGCAGCCGAACCGGGACAGGGTACTATGGCTACACCTTC.

The genes are TRBV2 and TRBJ2-5; D might be TRBD2 (5 bases). The V and J ends lost 7 bases and 1 base respectively, with 16 bases between them. This CDR3 has 15 amino acids. Germline CDR1 reads SNHLY; CDR2 reads FYNNEI. The CDR3 loop reads CASTLIRLSQETQYF. In nucleotides, the CDR3 is TGTGCCAGCACCCTCATCCGACTATCCCAAGAGACCCAGTACTTC.